This T cell receptor (beta chain) was recovered during a study of cytomegalovirus exposure and HLA in healthy donors. Germline assignment: CDR1 SGHDN and CDR2 FVKESK. This CDR3 is 14 amino acids long. Trimming stripped 1 base from V and 3 bases from J, with 9 bases between. 13 Jbeta primers and 60 Vbeta primers were used for the PCR. Sequenced by immunoSEQ multiplex PCR; TCRdb stores in-frame clones only, minus some. The sample contains 100,000 or so clones, more than 70% of which appear only once. In its sample, this clone was seen once. The antigen is not known. Regarding the study as a whole: A previous analysis found most TCR beta V segments productive roughly 87% or roughly 30% of the time.

The sample was PBMCs. The V gene is TRBV14, the J gene TRBJ1-1, with D perhaps matching TRBD1 (5 bases). This receptor was obtained from a man aged 18 to 29 in good health and CMV-seronegative. CDR3 in DNA: TGTGCCAGCAGCCAAGCAAGGGGTGACACTGAAGCTTTCTTT. The encoded protein is CASSQARGDTEAFF.